This T cell receptor (beta chain) was captured by sequencing in a study of T-cell reconstitution after alpha-beta-depleted transplantation in children. As it was prepared, the TCRbeta library received unique molecular identifiers. TCRdb re-called the PCR reads through MiXCR, storing one row per CDR3 protein. The sample carries some 350,000 distinct CDR3 sequences, 10% to 13% recorded once. The germline V gene encodes CDR1 LGHNA and CDR2 YSLEER. V was cut by 0 bases and J by 8 bases, with 7 bases left in between. This CDR3 has 12 residues. This clonotype was recorded at least ten times. This receptor was identified in a human donor who donated a stem cell graft to a child with acute lymphoblastic leukemia. This rearrangement joins TRBV4-3 to TRBJ1-1, with D maybe TRBD1 (5 bases). Specimen: PBMCs from the stem cell graft donor, collected from the stem cell graft. This CDR3 reads CASSQDRVEAFF. In DNA form, the CDR3 reads TGCGCCAGCAGCCAAGACAGGGTGGAAGCTTTCTTT.